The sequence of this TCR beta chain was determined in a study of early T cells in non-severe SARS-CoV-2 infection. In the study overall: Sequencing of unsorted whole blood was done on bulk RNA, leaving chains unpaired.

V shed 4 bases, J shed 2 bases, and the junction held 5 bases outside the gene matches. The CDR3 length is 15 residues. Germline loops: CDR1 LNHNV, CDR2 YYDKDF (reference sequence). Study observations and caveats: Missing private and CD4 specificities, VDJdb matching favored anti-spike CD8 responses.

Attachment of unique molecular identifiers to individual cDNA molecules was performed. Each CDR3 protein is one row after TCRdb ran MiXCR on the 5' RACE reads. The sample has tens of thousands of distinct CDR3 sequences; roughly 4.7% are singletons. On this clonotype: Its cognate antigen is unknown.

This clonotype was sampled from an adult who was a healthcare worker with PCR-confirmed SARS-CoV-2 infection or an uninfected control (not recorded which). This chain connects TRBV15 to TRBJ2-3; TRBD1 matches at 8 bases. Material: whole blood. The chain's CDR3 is CATSKDRGYTDTQYF. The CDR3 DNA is TGTGCCACCAGCAAAGACAGGGGATACACAGATACGCAGTATTTT. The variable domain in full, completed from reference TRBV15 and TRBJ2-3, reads DAMVIQNPRYQVTQFGKPVTLSCSQTLNHNVMYWYQQKSSQAPKLLFHYYDKDFNNEADTPDNFQSRRPNTSFCFLDIRSPGLGDTAMYLCATSKDRGYTDTQYFGPGTRLTVL.